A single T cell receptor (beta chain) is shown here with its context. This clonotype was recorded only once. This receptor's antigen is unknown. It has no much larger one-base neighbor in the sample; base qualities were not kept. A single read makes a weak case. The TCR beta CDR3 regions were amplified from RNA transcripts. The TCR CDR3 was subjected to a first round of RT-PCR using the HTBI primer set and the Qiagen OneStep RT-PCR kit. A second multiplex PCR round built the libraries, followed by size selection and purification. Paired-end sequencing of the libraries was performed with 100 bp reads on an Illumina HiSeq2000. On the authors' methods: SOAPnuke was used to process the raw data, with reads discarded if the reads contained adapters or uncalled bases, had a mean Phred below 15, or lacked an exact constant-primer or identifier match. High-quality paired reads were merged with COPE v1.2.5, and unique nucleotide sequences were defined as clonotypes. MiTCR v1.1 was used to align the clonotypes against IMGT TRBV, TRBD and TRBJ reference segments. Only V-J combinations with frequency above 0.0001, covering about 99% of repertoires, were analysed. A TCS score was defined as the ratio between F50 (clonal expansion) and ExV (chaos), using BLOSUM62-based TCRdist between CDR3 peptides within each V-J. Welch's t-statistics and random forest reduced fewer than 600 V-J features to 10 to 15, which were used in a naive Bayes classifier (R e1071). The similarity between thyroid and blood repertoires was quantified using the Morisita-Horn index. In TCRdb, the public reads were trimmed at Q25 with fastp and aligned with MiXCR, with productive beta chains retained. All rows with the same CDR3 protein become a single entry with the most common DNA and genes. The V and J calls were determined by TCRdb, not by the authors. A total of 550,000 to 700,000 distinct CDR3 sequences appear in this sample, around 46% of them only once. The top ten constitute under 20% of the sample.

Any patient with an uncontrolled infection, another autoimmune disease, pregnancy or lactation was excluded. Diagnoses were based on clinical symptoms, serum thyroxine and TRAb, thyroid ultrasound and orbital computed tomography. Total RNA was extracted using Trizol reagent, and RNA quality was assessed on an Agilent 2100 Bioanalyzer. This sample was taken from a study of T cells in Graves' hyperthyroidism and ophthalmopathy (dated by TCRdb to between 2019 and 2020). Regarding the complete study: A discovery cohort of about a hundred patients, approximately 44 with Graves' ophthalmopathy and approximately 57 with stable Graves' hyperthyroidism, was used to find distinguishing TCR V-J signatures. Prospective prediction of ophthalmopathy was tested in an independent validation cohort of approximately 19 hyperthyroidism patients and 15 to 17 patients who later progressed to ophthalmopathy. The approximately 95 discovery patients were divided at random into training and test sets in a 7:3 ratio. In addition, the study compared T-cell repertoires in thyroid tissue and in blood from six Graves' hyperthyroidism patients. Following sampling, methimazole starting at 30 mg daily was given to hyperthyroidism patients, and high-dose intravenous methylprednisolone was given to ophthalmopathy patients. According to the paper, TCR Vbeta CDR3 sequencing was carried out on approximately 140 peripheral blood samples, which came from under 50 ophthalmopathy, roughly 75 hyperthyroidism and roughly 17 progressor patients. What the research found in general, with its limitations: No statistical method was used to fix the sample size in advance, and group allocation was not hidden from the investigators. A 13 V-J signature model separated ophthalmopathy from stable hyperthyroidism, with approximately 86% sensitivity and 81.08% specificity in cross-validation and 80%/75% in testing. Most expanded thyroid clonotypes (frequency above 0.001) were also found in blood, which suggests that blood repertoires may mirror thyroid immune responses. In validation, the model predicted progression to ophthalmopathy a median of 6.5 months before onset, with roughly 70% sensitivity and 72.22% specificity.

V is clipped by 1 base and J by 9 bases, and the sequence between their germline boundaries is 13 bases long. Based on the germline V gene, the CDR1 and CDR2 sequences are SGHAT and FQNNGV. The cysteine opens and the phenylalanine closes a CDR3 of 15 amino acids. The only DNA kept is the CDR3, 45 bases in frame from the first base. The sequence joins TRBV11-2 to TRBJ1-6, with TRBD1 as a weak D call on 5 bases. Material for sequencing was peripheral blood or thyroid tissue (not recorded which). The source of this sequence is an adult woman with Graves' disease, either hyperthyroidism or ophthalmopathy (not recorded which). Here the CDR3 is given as CASSLVGTRISPLHF. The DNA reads TGTGCCAGCAGCTTAGTAGGGACCAGAATTTCACCCCTCCACTTT. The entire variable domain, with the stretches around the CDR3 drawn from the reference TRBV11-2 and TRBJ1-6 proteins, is EAGVAQSPRYKIIEKRQSVAFWCNPISGHATLYWYQQILGQGPKLLIQFQNNGVVDDSQLPKDRFSAERLKGVDSTLKIQPAKLEDSAVYLCASSLVGTRISPLHFGNGTRLTVT.